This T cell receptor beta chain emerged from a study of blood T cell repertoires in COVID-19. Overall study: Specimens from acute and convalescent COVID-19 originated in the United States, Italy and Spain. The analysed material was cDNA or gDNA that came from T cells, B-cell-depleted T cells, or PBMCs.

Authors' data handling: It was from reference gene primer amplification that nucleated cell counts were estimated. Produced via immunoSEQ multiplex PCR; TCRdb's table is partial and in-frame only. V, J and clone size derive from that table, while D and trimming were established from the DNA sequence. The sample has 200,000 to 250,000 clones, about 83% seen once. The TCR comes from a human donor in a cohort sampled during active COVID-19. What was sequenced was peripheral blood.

CDR3 sequence (DNA): TGTGCCAGCTCACCGAGCAGGGAGGCCGGGGAGCTGTTTTTT. Translation gives CASSPSREAGELFF. This chain connects TRBV18 to TRBJ2-2; D is possibly TRBD2 (6 bases). The CDR3 is 14 amino acids. The ends were cut back, 3 bases at V and 6 bases at J, with 11 bases in the middle. Germline CDR1 and CDR2: KGHSH and LQKENI.